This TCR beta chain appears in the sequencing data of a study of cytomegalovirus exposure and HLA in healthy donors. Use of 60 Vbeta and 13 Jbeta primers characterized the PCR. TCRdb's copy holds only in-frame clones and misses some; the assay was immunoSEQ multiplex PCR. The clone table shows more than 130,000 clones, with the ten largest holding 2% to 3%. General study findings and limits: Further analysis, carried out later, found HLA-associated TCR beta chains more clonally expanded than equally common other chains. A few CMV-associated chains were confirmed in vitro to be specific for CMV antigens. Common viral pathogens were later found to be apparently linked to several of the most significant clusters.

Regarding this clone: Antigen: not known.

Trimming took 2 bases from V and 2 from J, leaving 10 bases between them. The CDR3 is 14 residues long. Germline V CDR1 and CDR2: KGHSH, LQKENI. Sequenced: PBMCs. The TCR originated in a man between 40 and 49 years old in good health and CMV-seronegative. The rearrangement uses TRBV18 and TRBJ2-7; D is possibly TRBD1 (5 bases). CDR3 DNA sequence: TGTGCCAGCTCACCAGAACAGGAGACCTACGAGCAGTACTTC. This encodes CASSPEQETYEQYF.